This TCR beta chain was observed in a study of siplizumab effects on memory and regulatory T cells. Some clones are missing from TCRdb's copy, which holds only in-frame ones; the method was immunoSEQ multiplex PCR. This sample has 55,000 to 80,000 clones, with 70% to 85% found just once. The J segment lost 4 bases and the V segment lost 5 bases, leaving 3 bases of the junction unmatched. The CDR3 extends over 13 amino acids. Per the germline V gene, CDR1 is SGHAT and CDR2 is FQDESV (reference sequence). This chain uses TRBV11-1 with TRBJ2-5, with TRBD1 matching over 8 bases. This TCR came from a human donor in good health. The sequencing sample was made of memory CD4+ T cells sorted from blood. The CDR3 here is CASSLQGGETQYF. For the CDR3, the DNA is TGTGCCAGCAGCCTACAGGGGGGAGAGACCCAGTACTTC.